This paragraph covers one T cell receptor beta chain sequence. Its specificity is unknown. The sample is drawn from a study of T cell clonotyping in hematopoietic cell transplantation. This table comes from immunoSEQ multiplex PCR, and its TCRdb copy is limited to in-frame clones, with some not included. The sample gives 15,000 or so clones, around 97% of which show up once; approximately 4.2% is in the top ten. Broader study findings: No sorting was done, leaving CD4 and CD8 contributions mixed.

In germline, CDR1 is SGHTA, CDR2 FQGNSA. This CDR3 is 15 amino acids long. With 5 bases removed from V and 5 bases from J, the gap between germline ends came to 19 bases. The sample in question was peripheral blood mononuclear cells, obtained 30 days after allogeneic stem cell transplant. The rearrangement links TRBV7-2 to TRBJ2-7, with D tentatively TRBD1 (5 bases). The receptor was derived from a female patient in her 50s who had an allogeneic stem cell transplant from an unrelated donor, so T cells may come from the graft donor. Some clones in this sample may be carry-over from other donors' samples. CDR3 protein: CASSIGPTVPHEQYF. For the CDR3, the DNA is TGTGCCAGCAGCATAGGCCCGACAGTCCCCCACGAGCAGTACTTC.